This TCR beta chain emerged from a study of blood T cells in healthy people across ages (dated by TCRdb to the mid-2010s). For the study in its entirety: In model experiments, template switching captured about one uniquely barcoded TCR beta cDNA molecule for every two T cells. Using deep sequencing normalized with unique cDNA molecular identifiers, the study measured how TCR beta repertoire diversity changes with age. The donors were divided into four age groups: young (average approximately 17 years), middle-aged (about 41), aged (around 67) and long-lived (roughly 88). To avoid experimental bias, donors of different ages were distributed randomly across sequencing lanes. For two donors (one aged 18 to 29 and one aged 80 or older), the study analyzed two additional independent replicas of 1 million unique cDNA reads from the same blood draw. Broad study findings and their caveats: Estimates of total diversity based on one million sequenced T cells were considered lower bounds and underestimates. As age increased, observed TCR beta diversity per million T cells dropped in a roughly linear way, and a significant reduction was already evident by age 40. Because profiling used bulk unsorted PBMCs, naive and antigen-experienced compartments could not be compared conclusively. Compared with the aged group, the long-lived group had more naive CD4+ T cells, fewer expanded clones and increased TCR diversity, a pattern suggesting age selection. A strong correlation was found between observed TCR beta diversity and the percentage of naive T cells measured by flow cytometry. Because the CMV infection status of the donors was unknown, age-related changes in expanded clonotypes may potentially have been confounded.

This clonotype was seen just once. Its antigen target is currently unknown. Base qualities are missing; no much larger clone stands one base away. The roughly 42 donors, aged 6 to 90 years, were systemically healthy Caucasian individuals from Russia. Ten milliliters of peripheral blood were drawn from each donor into EDTA-treated Vacutainer tubes. PBMCs were isolated by Ficoll-Paque density-gradient centrifugation, with at least 6 million obtained per sample. Trizol reagent was used to extract total RNA from the PBMCs, yielding at least 5.5 micrograms per sample. For every donor, an aliquot of PBMCs went through flow cytometry to measure the percentages of naive CD45RAhigh/CD27high T cells. The germline V gene sets CDR1 to LGHNA and CDR2 to YSLEER. Taken from cysteine to phenylalanine, the CDR3 has 19 residues. The retained sequence is limited to the CDR3, 57 bases, with the frame set at the first base. V is cut back by 0 bases and J by 0 bases, with 10 bases in the junction unmatched.

The library was prepared using 5' RACE. This sample was sequenced with an Illumina HiSeq 2500. The second PCR ran for roughly 6 to 11 cycles and used a J-beta primer mix along with a sample-barcoded 5' primer. Each TCR beta cDNA molecule received a unique molecular identifier from a template-switch 5' adaptor carrying 12 random nucleotides. At least 3 million CDR3-containing paired-end reads were obtained from each sample. First-strand cDNA synthesis was performed from all RNA using the Mint cDNA synthesis kit, with priming by a TRBC-specific oligonucleotide. All cDNA was treated with uracil-DNA glycosylase and then went through a first 18-cycle PCR with the universal primers M1SS and BC2_uni_R. Per the authors' processing: For normalization, 1 million high-quality reads were randomly selected from each sample, with every read carrying a distinct molecular identifier. Instead of being binned into consensus sequences, reads with shared molecular identifiers were discarded. CDR3 identification, clonotype clustering and error correction used MiTCR with a Q25 quality threshold and the strictest error-elimination algorithm. Lower-bound total TCR beta diversity was estimated with a nonparametric unseen species model using Euler transformation. TCRdb took the public reads, trimmed them with fastp at Q25, ran MiXCR for clone calling and kept in-frame beta chains. For every CDR3 protein sequence, its rows merge into one entry that carries the most common genes and DNA. The V and J calls here are based on TCRdb, not the publication. The table for this sample lists over 1,300,000 distinct CDR3 sequences; roughly 64% of them were counted only once. Of the sample, 5% to 7% is held by the ten largest clones.

The sequence was collected from a man younger than 35 in good health. This receptor chain uses TRBV4-3 and TRBJ1-4, and 7 junction bases match TRBD1. Sequencing input: blood. The CDR3 loop reads CASSQDLTDRLTTNEKLFF. In nucleotides, the sequence is TGCGCCAGCAGCCAAGATCTAACGGACAGGCTTACAACTAATGAAAAACTGTTTTTT.